A selection of T cell receptor beta chains follows, all from one sample in a study of blood T cell repertoires in COVID-19. Method: immunoSEQ multiplex PCR; TCRdb's copy keeps in-frame clones and lacks some. The table shows hundreds of thousands of clones, with over 75% occurring only once. Sequences were obtained from PBMCs or T cells enriched from blood (not recorded which). Every receptor here comes from a man under 40 who had recovered from COVID-19. CDR3s include the opening cysteine and the closing phenylalanine or tryptophan.

v_call,j_call,cdr3_aa
TRBV28,TRBJ2-6,CASRKEGGAGANVLTF
TRBV5-5,TRBJ1-5,CASSLQGDQPQHF
TRBV10-2,TRBJ2-3,CASSKREEDTQYF
TRBV27,TRBJ1-1,CASSNGLNTEAFF
TRBV12-3/TRBV12-4,TRBJ1-3,CASVQGARNTIYF
TRBV24-1,TRBJ2-7,CAPRVYEQYF
TRBV7-9,TRBJ1-1,CASSTQLDTEAFF
TRBV28,TRBJ2-4,CASSSGTLIAKNIQYF
TRBV7-9,TRBJ2-5,CASSENPGLAGTQYF
TRBV27,TRBJ1-1,CASSLSRAVEAFF
TRBV14,TRBJ2-2,CASSWGLAGGVAGELFF
TRBV9,TRBJ2-1,CASSVALAEFYNEQFF
TRBV6-5,TRBJ1-2,CASSTDRGGRGYTF
TRBV12-5,TRBJ2-2,CASGLDRDRGFTGELFF
TRBV3-1/TRBV3-2,TRBJ2-1,CASSQDPGWTIISYNEQFF
TRBV2,TRBJ2-1,CASKKEGAYNEQFF
TRBV10-3,TRBJ1-1,CATQGNTEAFF
TRBV10-3,TRBJ1-5,CASTVSFSVGNQPQHF
TRBV10-3,TRBJ2-1,CAISESTSGRNEQFF
TRBV6-1,TRBJ2-7,CASSEFRTGDHEQYF
TRBV5-1,TRBJ2-7,CASSLLGDSSYEQYF
TRBV10-2,TRBJ2-7,CASSATSGTDEQYF
TRBV29-1,TRBJ2-7,CSVVGGGSAYEQYF
TRBV3-1/TRBV3-2,TRBJ1-1,CASTVGQGATEAFF